This section outlines one T cell receptor (beta chain) sequence together with its context. The source of the sample is a study of blood T cell repertoires in COVID-19. Trimming at V came to 5 bases and at J to 6 bases, leaving 6 bases not matched to a gene. CDR3 length equals 13 residues. From germline, CDR1 is SGHDT and CDR2 YYEEEE. Profiling relied on immunoSEQ multiplex PCR, and the TCRdb table lists in-frame clones only, not all of them. The sample lists 75,000 to 95,000 clones; roughly 82% were seen once. This sequence joins TRBV5-6 and TRBJ2-3; 7 bases line up with TRBD1. The sample was peripheral blood. The clonotype comes from a man aged 60 to 69 with acute or convalescent COVID-19. The CDR3, as DNA: TGTGCCAGCAGTAATGCCAGGGGGGATACGCAGTATTTT. Residues: CASSNARGDTQYF.